This is a list of T cell receptor beta chains from one sample in a study of identifying expanded T cells in peripheral blood. Measured with immunoSEQ multiplex PCR; TCRdb has only the in-frame clones, and not every one. The sample has around 91,000 clones, approximately 88% seen once. Sequencing was done on a sample of blood. The receptors here all came from a person aged 18-70 years in good health. Both conserved end residues are part of each CDR3. The order of the fields is D gene, clone size, J gene, V gene, CDR3 DNA, CDR3 protein. The D gene is left open where the match is weak. Only part of the rows carry a size: once, few, many, or a class if the clone is expanded.

.,once,TRBJ1-1,TRBV12-5,TGTGCTAGTGGTTCCTCCCGTCGGTACACTGAAGCTTTCTTT,CASGSSRRYTEAFF
.,.,TRBJ1-4,TRBV30,TGTGCCTGGAGTGTATTTCCGAATGAAAAACTGTTTTTT,CAWSVFPNEKLFF
TRBD2,.,TRBJ2-7,TRBV11-2,TGTGCCAGCAGCCGCACGGGACTAGCGGGAGGGCTCAACGAGCAGTACTTC,CASSRTGLAGGLNEQYF
TRBD2,.,TRBJ2-1,TRBV7-2,TGTGCCAGCAGCCTGGGACTAGCCCACAATGAGCAGTTCTTC,CASSLGLAHNEQFF
.,.,TRBJ2-7,TRBV7-2,TGTGCCAGCAGCTTAGGGGTTTACGAGCAGTACTTC,CASSLGVYEQYF
.,.,TRBJ2-5,TRBV7-3,TGTGCCAGCAGCCCTGGGTTGGGTGGAGGAGAGACCCAGTACTTC,CASSPGLGGGETQYF
TRBD1,.,TRBJ1-1,TRBV2,TGTGCCAGCAGTGAAACAGGGGCCACTGAAGCTTTCTTT,CASSETGATEAFF
TRBD1,.,TRBJ1-3,TRBV5-1,TGCGCCAGCAGCCGACTATACCAGGGACAGGGCTCTGGAAACACCATATATTTT,CASSRLYQGQGSGNTIYF
.,.,TRBJ2-7,TRBV5-4,TGTGCCAGCAGCTTGGAGTCTAGCGAAACCTACGAGCAGTACTTC,CASSLESSETYEQYF
TRBD2,.,TRBJ2-7,TRBV7-8,TGTGCCAGCAGCTTAACCCCCGGGGGGAGCTACGAGCAGTACTTC,CASSLTPGGSYEQYF
TRBD1,.,TRBJ2-3,TRBV7-8,TGTGCCAGCAGCCGCGGGACAGGGGGCGGGGGAGATACGCAGTATTTT,CASSRGTGGGGDTQYF
.,.,TRBJ2-7,TRBV19,TGTGCCAGTGCGGGAAAAGAGCAGTACTTC,CASAGKEQYF
TRBD2,.,TRBJ2-5,TRBV28,TGTGCCAGCAGACCAGCGGGAGGGGCAGAGACCCAGTACTTC,CASRPAGGAETQYF
.,.,TRBJ1-1,TRBV30,TGTGCCTGGAAGGAGGGTCGGAACACTGAAGCTTTCTTT,CAWKEGRNTEAFF
.,.,TRBJ2-5,TRBV28,TGTGCCAGCAGTTTCCCAGGTTCTTACCAAGAGACCCAGTACTTC,CASSFPGSYQETQYF
.,.,TRBJ1-1,TRBV6-1,TGTGCCAGCAGACGGGGGCTGGGCACTGAAGCTTTCTTT,CASRRGLGTEAFF
TRBD2,.,TRBJ2-3,TRBV6-4,TGTGCCAGCAGTCCCGGGACTAGCGGCACAGATACGCAGTATTTT,CASSPGTSGTDTQYF
.,few,TRBJ1-5,TRBV5-1,TGCGCCAGCAGGTTAAGGGAAGGGAGTCAGCCCCAGCATTTT,CASRLREGSQPQHF
.,.,TRBJ1-1,TRBV28,TGTGCCAGCAGTCGCCGTGGGGTCACTGAAGCTTTCTTT,CASSRRGVTEAFF
TRBD1,once,TRBJ2-7,TRBV10-3,TGTGCCATCAGTGAGCTTTACATACGGGACAGTAACTCTCTCGAGCAGTACTTC,CAISELYIRDSNSLEQYF
.,.,TRBJ1-5,TRBV28,TGTGCCAGCAGGACACTTAGCAATCAGCCCCAGCATTTT,CASRTLSNQPQHF
.,.,TRBJ2-2,TRBV9,TGTGCCAGCAGCGTAGGGGGAGCGAACACCGGGGAGCTGTTTTTT,CASSVGGANTGELFF
.,.,TRBJ2-2,TRBV7-2,TGTGCCAGCAGCTCCCCCCACGGGGAGCTGTTTTTT,CASSSPHGELFF
.,few,TRBJ1-5,TRBV2,TGTGCCAGCGGGCCGGGGAGGGATGATCAGCCCCAGCATTTT,CASGPGRDDQPQHF
.,.,TRBJ2-1,TRBV10-2,TGCGCCAGCAGTGAGCGGCAGACCTACAATGAGCAGTTCTTC,CASSERQTYNEQFF
.,.,TRBJ1-1,TRBV5-1,TGCGCCAGCAGCATACTCGGGACGCAGGAGGAAGCTTTCTTT,CASSILGTQEEAFF
.,.,TRBJ2-7,TRBV5-4,TGTGCCAGCAGTAAGAGGGTCCGTACCTACGAGCAGTACTTC,CASSKRVRTYEQYF
TRBD1,.,TRBJ1-1,TRBV6-1,TGTGCCAGCAGCGGGACAGTGAACACTGAAGCTTTCTTT,CASSGTVNTEAFF
TRBD1,.,TRBJ2-7,TRBV6-1,TGTGCCAGCAGCCGGGACAGACGATACGAGCAGTACTTC,CASSRDRRYEQYF
.,.,TRBJ1-1,TRBV4-1,TGCGCCAGCAGCCAAGACCCCTTAAAGGGGGTACGCACTGAAGCTTTCTTT,CASSQDPLKGVRTEAFF
.,once,TRBJ2-2,TRBV19,TGTGCCAGTAGTACACCAGGGACGGATGAAACCGGGGAGCTGTTTTTT,CASSTPGTDETGELFF
.,.,TRBJ2-5,TRBV7-2,TGTGCCAGCAGCTCCCTTGGACTTTCCCAAGAGACCCAGTACTTC,CASSSLGLSQETQYF
.,.,TRBJ2-7,TRBV28,TGTGCCAGCAGTCCCATCCCAACTGGACCTCTCCCCTACGAGCAGTACTTC,CASSPIPTGPLPYEQYF
TRBD2,once,TRBJ2-1,TRBV25-1,TGTGCCAGCAGTGAAATCCTAGCGGGAGGGCAACGGTTCTTC,CASSEILAGGQRFF
TRBD1,.,TRBJ1-4,TRBV11-2,TGTGCCAGCAGCCGGACAGGGTTTAATGAAAAACTGTTTTTT,CASSRTGFNEKLFF
TRBD1,.,TRBJ1-3,TRBV7-8,TGTGCCAGCAGCCAAGGACAGGCCTCTGGAAACACCATATATTTT,CASSQGQASGNTIYF
.,.,TRBJ2-3,TRBV19,TGTGCCAGTAGGTTCGGGGGCTCGACAGATACGCAGTATTTT,CASRFGGSTDTQYF
.,few,TRBJ2-5,TRBV6-4,TGTGCCAGCAGTGACTCGTTCGGGAAAGGGACCCAGTACTTC,CASSDSFGKGTQYF
TRBD2,once,TRBJ2-1,TRBV28,TGTGCCAGCAGCCCCGGACTAGCGGGGAAACCCTACAATGAGCAGTTCTTC,CASSPGLAGKPYNEQFF
.,.,TRBJ2-7,TRBV7-2,TGTGCCAGCAGCTTAGACGGGATATCTCCCTACGAGCAGTACTTC,CASSLDGISPYEQYF
TRBD2,.,TRBJ2-5,TRBV4-1,TGCGCCAGCAGCCGAGGTTGGGAGGGACAAGAGACCCAGTACTTC,CASSRGWEGQETQYF
TRBD1,.,TRBJ2-6,TRBV4-1,TGCGCCAGCAGCCATCCCAGGACAGGGAGGTCCCCTGGGGCCAACGTCCTGACTTTC,CASSHPRTGRSPGANVLTF
TRBD1,.,TRBJ2-3,TRBV5-1,TGCGCCAGCAGCTTCACCCCCCCGGGACAGGGGGCGGACCGCACAGATACGCAGTATTTT,CASSFTPPGQGADRTDTQYF
.,.,TRBJ2-3,TRBV15,TGTGCCACCAGCAGAGATCATCTAGTGAGCACAGATACGCAGTATTTT,CATSRDHLVSTDTQYF
.,.,TRBJ2-3,TRBV19,TGTGCCAGTAGTATAGACGAGGGGTGGAACACAGATACGCAGTATTTT,CASSIDEGWNTDTQYF
.,.,TRBJ1-1,TRBV7-8,TGTGCCAGCAGCCGGAAAGGGCTTGGGCTCACTGAAGCTTTCTTT,CASSRKGLGLTEAFF
.,.,TRBJ2-2,TRBV11-3,TGTGCCAGCGGACTCGATCGTGCGGGACTCGCCGGGGAGCTGTTTTTT,CASGLDRAGLAGELFF
.,.,TRBJ2-2,TRBV5-4,TGTGCCAGCAGCGTACTAGTCAGCGGGGAGCTGTTTTTT,CASSVLVSGELFF
TRBD2,.,TRBJ2-5,TRBV7-3,TGTGCCAGCAGCTTGGCGGGAGGGTTCCAAGAGACCCAGTACTTC,CASSLAGGFQETQYF
TRBD2,.,TRBJ2-1,TRBV7-3,TGTGCCAGCAGCCATGGGACTAGCGGGACTTGGGGGATGAATGAGCAGTTCTTC,CASSHGTSGTWGMNEQFF
.,.,TRBJ1-5,TRBV7-2,TGTGCCAGCAGCTTAGTTAGAGGGAGCCCCAGTCAGCCCCAGCATTTT,CASSLVRGSPSQPQHF
TRBD2,.,TRBJ2-7,TRBV7-2,TGTGCCAGCAGCTTACAGGCTAGCGGGGGGGTCGAGCAGTACTTC,CASSLQASGGVEQYF
.,.,TRBJ1-2,TRBV11-2,TGTGCCAGCAGCTCCGTGGGGGGCGGGAACTATGGCTACACCTTC,CASSSVGGGNYGYTF
TRBD2,.,TRBJ2-7,TRBV19,TGTGCCAGTAGTATGACTAGCGGGGGTAAATACGAGCAGTACTTC,CASSMTSGGKYEQYF
.,.,TRBJ1-5,TRBV19,TGTGCCAGTAGTATAGAACCTTTGGGAAGTCAGCCCCAGCATTTT,CASSIEPLGSQPQHF
TRBD2,.,TRBJ2-1,TRBV7-2,TGTGCCAGCAGCTTATGGGGACTAGTTAATGAGCAGTTCTTC,CASSLWGLVNEQFF
TRBD1,.,TRBJ1-6,TRBV11-2,TGTGCCAGCAGCTACGCCCGACAGGGGGCACATAATTCACCCCTCCACTTT,CASSYARQGAHNSPLHF
.,.,TRBJ1-6,TRBV30,TGTGCCTGGAGTCAGTTGAGCTCCTATAATTCACCCCTCCACTTT,CAWSQLSSYNSPLHF
.,.,TRBJ2-6,TRBV18,TGTGCCAGCTCACCGGTACAGAGCCGGGGGGCCAACGTCCTGACTTTC,CASSPVQSRGANVLTF